This T cell receptor beta chain was observed in a study of technical replicates of blood from several donors. This CDR3 comprises 16 residues. Germline V gene sequence: CDR1 KGHSH, CDR2 LQKENI. Trimming cost V 2 bases and J 2 bases; bases outside gene matches: 4. Profiled with immunoSEQ multiplex PCR; TCRdb holds only in-frame clones, not every one. The sample holds tens of thousands of clones; about 90% are singletons and the top ten take about 0.4%. Material for sequencing was T cells isolated from PBMCs. This clonotype was obtained from a human donor in good health. Some clones in this sample may be carry-over from other donors' samples. This sequence joins TRBV18 and TRBJ2-1; 9 bases agree with TRBD2. In nucleotides, the CDR3 is TGTGCCAGCTCACCAAGGGGACTAGCAACCTACAATGAGCAGTTCTTC. Residues: CASSPRGLATYNEQFF.